The clone carrying this T cell receptor (beta chain) was counted many times. Its antigen is unknown. This CDR3 comprises 13 residues. Per the germline V gene, CDR1 is MDHEN and CDR2 is SYDVKM. Trimming pared 10 bases from V and 2 bases from J, leaving 12 bases between. Unique molecular identifiers were incorporated into the prepared TCRbeta library. TCRdb called the PCR reads again in MiXCR, with one record for every CDR3 protein. The sample records hundreds of thousands of distinct CDR3 sequences, 7.5% to 9.5% being singletons. This record belongs to a study of T-cell reconstitution after alpha-beta-depleted transplantation in children. Study observations and caveats: In some patients, recipient T cells and intrathymic progenitors surviving conditioning explained high day-60 diversity.

The receptor's source is a male patient under 18 who had a stem cell transplant for acute lymphoblastic leukemia, so the T cells may come from the graft donor. The input for sequencing was PBMCs, mostly from graft donor cells, taken 180 days after TCRalphabeta/CD19-depleted stem cell transplant. The gene calls are TRBV28 and TRBJ2-1; D possibly matches TRBD1 or TRBD2 (7 bases each). CDR3 in amino acids: CATQGGPYNEQFF. CDR3 DNA: TGTGCCACCCAGGGGGGGCCCTACAATGAGCAGTTCTTC.